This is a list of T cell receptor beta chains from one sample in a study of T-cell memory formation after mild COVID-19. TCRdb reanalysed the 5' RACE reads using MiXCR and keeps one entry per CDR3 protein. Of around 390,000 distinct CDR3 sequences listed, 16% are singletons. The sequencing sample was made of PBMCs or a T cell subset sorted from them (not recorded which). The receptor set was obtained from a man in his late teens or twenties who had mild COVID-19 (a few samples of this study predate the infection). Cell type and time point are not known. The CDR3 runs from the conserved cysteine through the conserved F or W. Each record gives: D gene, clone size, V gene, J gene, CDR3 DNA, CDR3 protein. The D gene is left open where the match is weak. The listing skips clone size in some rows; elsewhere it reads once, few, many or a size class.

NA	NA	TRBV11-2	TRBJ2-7	TGTGCCAGCAGCCACTCGGGGTACGAGCAGTACTTC	CASSHSGYEQYF
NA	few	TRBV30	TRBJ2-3	TGTGCCTGGAGTGTCGATACGCAGTATTTT	CAWSVDTQYF
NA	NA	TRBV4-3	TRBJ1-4	TGCGCCAGCAGCAAGATTCGGGACCGGAATGAAAAACTGTTTTTT	CASSKIRDRNEKLFF
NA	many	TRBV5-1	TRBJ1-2	TGCGCCAGCAGCTTACGGGGGCCTCGATCGATAGAGGGTGGCTACACCTTC	CASSLRGPRSIEGGYTF
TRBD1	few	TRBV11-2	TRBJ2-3	TGTGCCAGCAGCAGTCCCGGGACAGGGGGCACAGATACGCAGTATTTT	CASSSPGTGGTDTQYF
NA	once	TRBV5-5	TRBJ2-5	TGTGCCAGCAGCTTACAGGTCTCCGGGGAGACCCAGTACTTC	CASSLQVSGETQYF
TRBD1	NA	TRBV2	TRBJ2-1	TGTGCCAGCAGGGGAGAGACGGGACAGGGCCTTGGGAGCTCCTACAATGAGCAGTTCTTC	CASRGETGQGLGSSYNEQFF
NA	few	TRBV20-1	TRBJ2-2	TGCAGTGCTAGCGGGGTTCTTTCTAACACCGGGGAGCTGTTTTTT	CSASGVLSNTGELFF
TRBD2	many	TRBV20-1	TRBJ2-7	TGCAGTGCTAGTGTGGGACTAGACGTAGAGCAGTACTTC	CSASVGLDVEQYF
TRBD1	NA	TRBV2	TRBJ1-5	TGTGCCAGCAGTCAGACAGGGGGGCCTAGTCAGCCCCAGCATTTT	CASSQTGGPSQPQHF
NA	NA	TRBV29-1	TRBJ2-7	TGCAGCGTTGAACTCGGACGGAACAACTACGAGCAGTACTTC	CSVELGRNNYEQYF
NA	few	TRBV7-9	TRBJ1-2	TGTGCCAGCAGCCGTCGCGGACAGAGCTACACCTTC	CASSRRGQSYTF
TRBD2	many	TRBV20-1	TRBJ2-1	TGCAGTGCTGGGACTAGCGGGGGGGCCGGCAATGAGCAGTTCTTC	CSAGTSGGAGNEQFF
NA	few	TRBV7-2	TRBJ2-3	TGTGCCAGCAGCGCGGGCCCCGTCGCAGATACGCAGTATTTT	CASSAGPVADTQYF
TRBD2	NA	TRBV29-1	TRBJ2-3	TGCAGCGTTGTCTCTGCGGGGGGGCCAACAGATACGCAGTATTTT	CSVVSAGGPTDTQYF
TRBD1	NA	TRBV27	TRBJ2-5	TGTGCCAGCAGTGTGACAGGGCAGACCCAGTACTTC	CASSVTGQTQYF
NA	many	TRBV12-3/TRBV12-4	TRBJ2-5	TGTGCCAGCAGTTTAATCGCCAGGGAGGAGACCCAGTACTTC	CASSLIAREETQYF
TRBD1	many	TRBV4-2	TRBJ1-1	TGTGCCAGCAGCCGACCGGGACAGGCGAACACTGAAGCTTTCTTT	CASSRPGQANTEAFF
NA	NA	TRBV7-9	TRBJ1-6	TGTGCCAGCAGCTCGGGATGGCCGCAGCGCTATAATTCACCCCTCCACTTT	CASSSGWPQRYNSPLHF
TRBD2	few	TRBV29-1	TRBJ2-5	TGCAGCGTTGGAAGGACTAGCGGGGAGACCCAGTACTTC	CSVGRTSGETQYF
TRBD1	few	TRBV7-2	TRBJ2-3	TGTGCCAGCAGCTCGACAGGGGTAAGAGATACGCAGTATTTT	CASSSTGVRDTQYF
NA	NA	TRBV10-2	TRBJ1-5	TGCGCCAGCACCGAAAAGGGTAAGGGGGACAGCAATCAGCCCCAGCATTTT	CASTEKGKGDSNQPQHF
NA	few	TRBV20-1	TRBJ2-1	TGCAGTGTTAGAGCGCCCCGAAGGACCTACAATGAGCAGTTCTTC	CSVRAPRRTYNEQFF
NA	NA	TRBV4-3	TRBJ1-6	TGCGCCAGCAGCCAAGGCCGGAGGGATGGTCTCCACTTT	CASSQGRRDGLHF
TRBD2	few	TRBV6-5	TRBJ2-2	TGTGCCAGCAGTTACTCCCCCCCGGGGGGGGTGAACACCGGGGAGCTGTTTTTT	CASSYSPPGGVNTGELFF
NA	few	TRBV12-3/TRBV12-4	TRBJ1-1	TGTGCCAGCAGTTTAGGACCTACCACTGAAGCTTTCTTT	CASSLGPTTEAFF
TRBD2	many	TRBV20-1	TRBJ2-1	TGCAGTGCTAGGGGAACCCAGCGGGGGGCTTACAATGAGCAGTTCTTC	CSARGTQRGAYNEQFF
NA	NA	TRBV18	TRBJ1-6	TGTGCCAGCTCACCGGGGCAGGGGTTTTCACCCCTCCACTTT	CASSPGQGFSPLHF
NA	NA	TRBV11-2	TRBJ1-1	TGTGCCAGCAGCTTAGTAACGTACGGGGTGGAGGCTTTCTTT	CASSLVTYGVEAFF
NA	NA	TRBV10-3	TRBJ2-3	TGTGCCATCAGGGACAGATCCTACGTTAAAGGTGCTAGCACAGATACGCAGTATTTT	CAIRDRSYVKGASTDTQYF
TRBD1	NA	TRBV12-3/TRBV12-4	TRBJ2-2	TGTGCCAGCAGACCGGACAGGCTGAACACCGGGGAGCTGTTTTTT	CASRPDRLNTGELFF
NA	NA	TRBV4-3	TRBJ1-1	TGCGCCAGCAGCCAAGATAGAGTGAGAGGTATGAACACTGAAGCTTTCTTT	CASSQDRVRGMNTEAFF
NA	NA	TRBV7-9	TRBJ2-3	TGTGCCTCGACGGGATTGAGGCCTAGAGCTAGCACAGATACGCAGTATTTT	CASTGLRPRASTDTQYF
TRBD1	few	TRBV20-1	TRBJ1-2	TGCAGTGCTAGGAGAACAGGGGGACTTAACTATGGCTACACCTTC	CSARRTGGLNYGYTF
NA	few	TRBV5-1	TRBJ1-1	TGCGCCAGCACCCTACAGACGAACACTGAAGCTTTCTTT	CASTLQTNTEAFF
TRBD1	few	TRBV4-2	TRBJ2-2	TGTGCCAGCACCTCCGGTTCGGGGACAGGTTTGAACACCGGGGAGCTGTTTTTT	CASTSGSGTGLNTGELFF
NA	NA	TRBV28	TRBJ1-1	TGTGCCAGCAGTTATTATGGGGAGAACACTGAAGCTTTCTTT	CASSYYGENTEAFF